One TCR beta chain is described in this entry. Its antigen remains unknown. The data belong to a study of cytomegalovirus exposure and HLA in healthy donors. Whole-study findings and limits: Across all donors, roughly uniform sequencing depth was an assumption of the presence/absence analyses.

The CDR3 consists of 16 residues. V dropped 0 bases and J dropped 0; count of bases not matched to a gene: 2. The germline CDR1 and CDR2 sequences are MNHEY and SVGAGI. The PCR ran on 60 Vbeta and 13 Jbeta primers. Authors' data handling: Counted up in a later analysis, unique TCR beta chains came to about 80 million, with about 9.9 million shared. Some clones are missing from TCRdb's copy, which holds only in-frame ones; the method was immunoSEQ multiplex PCR. That table gives V, J and clone size, and the DNA gave D and trimming. The data show 200,000 or so clones, 78% seen once. The source of this sequence is a woman under 40 in good health and CMV-seropositive. The V and J genes are TRBV6-5 and TRBJ1-3; 7 bases agree with TRBD1. The source material was PBMCs. CDR3 nucleotide sequence: TGTGCCAGCAGTTACTCGGAGGGGGCCTCTGGAAACACCATATATTTT. It is translated as CASSYSEGASGNTIYF.